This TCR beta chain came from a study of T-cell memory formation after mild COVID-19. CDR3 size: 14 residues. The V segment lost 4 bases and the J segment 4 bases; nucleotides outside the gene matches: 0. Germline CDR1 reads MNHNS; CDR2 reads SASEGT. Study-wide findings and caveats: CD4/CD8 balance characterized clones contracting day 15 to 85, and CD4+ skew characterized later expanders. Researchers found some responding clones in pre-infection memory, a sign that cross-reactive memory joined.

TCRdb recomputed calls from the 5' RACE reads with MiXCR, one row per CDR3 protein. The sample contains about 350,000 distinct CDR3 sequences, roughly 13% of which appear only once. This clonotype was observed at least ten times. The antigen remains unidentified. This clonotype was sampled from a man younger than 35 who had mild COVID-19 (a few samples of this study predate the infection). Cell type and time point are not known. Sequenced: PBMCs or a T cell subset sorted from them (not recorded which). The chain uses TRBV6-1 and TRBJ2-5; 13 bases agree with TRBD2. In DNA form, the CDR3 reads TGTGCCAGCAGTGGACTAGCGGGGGGAGAGACCCAGTACTTC. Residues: CASSGLAGGETQYF.